This T cell receptor beta chain was recovered during a study of blood T cells in healthy people across ages. This clonotype was observed a handful of times. Antigen specificity is unknown. Notes on the study in general: Bulk PBMC profiling left naive and antigen-experienced comparisons inconclusive.

The second PCR ran roughly 7 to 12 cycles with a sample-barcoded 5' primer and J-beta primers. A template-switch adaptor with 12 random nucleotides tagged each cDNA molecule. TCRdb itself ran the 5' RACE reads through MiXCR, one entry per CDR3 protein. The profile covers 850,000 to 1,000,000 distinct CDR3 sequences, with approximately 50% appearing a single time and 20% to 25% taken by the ten largest. V gave up 6 bases and J gave up 11 bases; unmatched junction bases: 14. This CDR3 contains 14 residues. Material for sequencing was blood. The gene calls are TRBV12-3 or TRBV12-4 and TRBJ2-5, with 8 nucleotides matching TRBD1. The sequence was obtained from a woman aged 60-70 years in good health. This CDR3 reads CASSDGTGPRAQYF. CDR3 nucleotides: TGTGCCAGCAGCGACGGGACAGGACCTCGCGCGCAGTACTTC.